Each of the 5 T cell receptor beta chains below was sequenced from the same sample in a study of regulatory T cells in long-lasting Graves disease. This sample's time point: newly diagnosed GD, antithyroid drugs for less than 3 months. PBMCs were the source of the RNA used for TCR sequencing. The authors built TCR beta libraries using iRepertoire HTBI primers and Arm-PCR of CDR3 regions. In TCRdb, the multiplex PCR reads were re-called with MiXCR into one record per CDR3 protein. The table records 450,000 to 500,000 distinct CDR3 sequences, 16% of them present only once. The same data also went into a second study, on T cells in Graves' hyperthyroidism and ophthalmopathy.

The input for sequencing was peripheral blood mononuclear cells (PBMCs), taken at new diagnosis, from a patient treated with antithyroid drugs. Receptor source: a man aged 40-49 years with Graves disease.

This clonotype was seen a few times. V and J are TRBV5-1 and TRBJ2-5; D call uncertain. This CDR3 comprises 14 residues. Looked up from germline, CDR1 is SGHRS and CDR2 is YFSETQ. The V end lost 0 bases, the J end lost 5 bases, and 11 bases lay between the germline ends. The CDR3 bases are TGCGCCAGCAGCTTGGACCTTCAAGGGGAGACCCAGTACTTC. The encoded protein is CASSLDLQGETQYF.

This chain uses TRBV7-2 with TRBJ2-7, with TRBD2 matching 10 bases. This CDR3 has 15 amino acids. Germline V gene sequence: CDR1 SGHTA, CDR2 FQGNSA. The junction had 4 bases not matched to a gene; V was cut back by 4 bases and J by 1 base. CDR3 sequence reads: CASSYGLAESYEQYF. For the CDR3, the DNA is TGTGCCAGCAGCTATGGACTAGCGGAGTCCTACGAGCAGTACTTC.

This clonotype was detected many times. The rearrangement joins TRBV2 to TRBJ2-1; maybe TRBD2 (5 bases). The CDR3 is made up of 15 amino acids. Germline CDR1 is SNHLY and CDR2 is FYNNEI. Trimming shortened V by 3 bases and J by 0 bases, and 9 bases separated the two germline ends. The CDR3 sequence: CASSDSESSYNEQFF. The CDR3 nucleotides read TGTGCCAGCAGTGATAGCGAGAGCTCCTACAATGAGCAGTTCTTC.

This clonotype was observed at least ten times. The rearrangement links TRBV30 to TRBJ2-1, with D uncertain. The CDR3 loop spans 11 amino acids. Per germline, CDR1 GTSNPN and CDR2 SVGIG (reference sequence). V was trimmed by 7 bases and J by 5 bases, leaving 9 bases between them. This CDR3 reads CASRANNEQFF. In DNA form, the CDR3 reads TGTGCCTCTAGGGCGAACAATGAGCAGTTCTTC.

This clonotype was counted ten times or more. The chain uses TRBV5-4 and TRBJ1-1; D not resolved. Trimming stripped 4 bases from V and 1 base from J, with 14 bases between. Germline V lookup: CDR1 SGHNT, CDR2 YYREEE (reference sequence). The length of the CDR3 is 15 residues. The CDR3 nucleotides read TGTGCCAGCAGCGACTTTTGGGCAGCGAACACTGAAGCTTTCTTT. It yields the protein CASSDFWAANTEAFF.